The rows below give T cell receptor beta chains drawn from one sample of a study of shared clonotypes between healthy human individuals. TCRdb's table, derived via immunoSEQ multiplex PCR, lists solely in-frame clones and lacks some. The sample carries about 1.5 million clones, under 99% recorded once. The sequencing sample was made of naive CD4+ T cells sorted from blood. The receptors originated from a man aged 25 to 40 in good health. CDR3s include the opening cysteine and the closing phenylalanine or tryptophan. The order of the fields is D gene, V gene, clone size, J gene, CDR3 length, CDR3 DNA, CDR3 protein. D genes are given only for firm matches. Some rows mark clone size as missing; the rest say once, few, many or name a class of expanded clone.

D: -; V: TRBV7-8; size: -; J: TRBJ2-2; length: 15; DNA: TGTGCCAGCAGCTGGACAAGCTCGAACACCGGGGAGCTGTTTTTT; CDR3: CASSWTSSNTGELFF
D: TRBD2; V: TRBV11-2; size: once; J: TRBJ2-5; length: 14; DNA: TGTGCCAGCAGCGGTAGTAGCGGGATGGAGACCCAGTACTTC; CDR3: CASSGSSGMETQYF
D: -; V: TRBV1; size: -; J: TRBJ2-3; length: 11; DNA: TGCACCAGCAGCCAAGGGGATACGCAGTATTTT; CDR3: CTSSQGDTQYF
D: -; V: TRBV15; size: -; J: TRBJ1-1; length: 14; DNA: TGTGCCACCAGCATCCGGGGGCGTAACACTGAAGCTTTCTTT; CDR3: CATSIRGRNTEAFF
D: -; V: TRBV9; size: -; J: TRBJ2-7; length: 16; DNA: TGTGCCAGCAGCGTAGGCCCTAGACAGGATCTCTACGAGCAGTACTTC; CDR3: CASSVGPRQDLYEQYF
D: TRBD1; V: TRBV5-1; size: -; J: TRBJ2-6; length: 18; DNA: TGCGCCAGCAGTTCAGCGACAGGGAGATGGCCTGGGGCCAACGTCCTGACTTTC; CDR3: CASSSATGRWPGANVLTF
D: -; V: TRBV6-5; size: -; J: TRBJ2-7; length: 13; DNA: TGTGCCAGCACCCAGGCTGGCGTCTACGAGCAGTACTTC; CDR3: CASTQAGVYEQYF
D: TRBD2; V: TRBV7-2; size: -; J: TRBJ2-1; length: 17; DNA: TGTGCCAGCAGCGAGCGGGGGACTAGCGGGAGTTTAGATGAGCAGTTCTTC; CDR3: CASSERGTSGSLDEQFF
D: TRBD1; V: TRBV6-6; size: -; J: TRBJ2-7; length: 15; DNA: TGTGCCAGCAGCCCGGTGGACAGGGTCCAATACGAGCAGTACTTC; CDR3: CASSPVDRVQYEQYF
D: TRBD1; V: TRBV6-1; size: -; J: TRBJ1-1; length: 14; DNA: TGTGCCAGCAGCCTTCAGGGGGCCGACACTGAAGCTTTCTTT; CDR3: CASSLQGADTEAFF
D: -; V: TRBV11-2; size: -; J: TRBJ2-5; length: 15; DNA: TGTGCCAGCGGCAGAGGCTACGAGAGGTGGGAGACCCAGTACTTC; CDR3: CASGRGYERWETQYF
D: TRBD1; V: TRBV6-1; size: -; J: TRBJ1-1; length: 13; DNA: TGTGCCAGCAGGCAACAGGGGTACACTGAAGCTTTCTTT; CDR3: CASRQQGYTEAFF
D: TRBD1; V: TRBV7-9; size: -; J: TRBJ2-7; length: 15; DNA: TGTGCCAGCAGCCCCCGGCGAGGACAGGACTACGAGCAGTACTTC; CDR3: CASSPRRGQDYEQYF
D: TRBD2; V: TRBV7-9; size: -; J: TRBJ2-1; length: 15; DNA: TGTGCCAGCAGCACTTCTGCGGGAGTCTCCAATGAGCAGTTCTTC; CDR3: CASSTSAGVSNEQFF
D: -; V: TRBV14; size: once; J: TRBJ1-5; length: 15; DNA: TGTGCCAGCAGCCAAGGCGGCGCCGGCAATCAGCCCCAGCATTTT; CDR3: CASSQGGAGNQPQHF
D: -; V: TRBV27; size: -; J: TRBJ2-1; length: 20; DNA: TGTGCCAGCAGTCCCCTCCTTGGGGGATCGCACCCGAGCTCCTACAATGAGCAGTTCTTC; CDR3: CASSPLLGGSHPSSYNEQFF
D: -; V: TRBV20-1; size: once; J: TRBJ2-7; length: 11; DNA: TGCAGTGCTAGAGATCAAAGCGAGCAGTACTTC; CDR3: CSARDQSEQYF
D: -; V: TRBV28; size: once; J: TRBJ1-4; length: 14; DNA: TGTGCCAGCAGTTCTGGGGGGGGAGGAGAAAAACTGTTTTTT; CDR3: CASSSGGGGEKLFF
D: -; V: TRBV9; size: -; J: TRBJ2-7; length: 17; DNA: TGTGCCAGCAGCGTAGAGGGGTCGTGGGAGACACCCTACGAGCAGTACTTC; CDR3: CASSVEGSWETPYEQYF
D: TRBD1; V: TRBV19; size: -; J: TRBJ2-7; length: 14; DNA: TGTGCCAGTAGCCAGGGACAGGGTACCTACGAGCAGTACTTC; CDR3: CASSQGQGTYEQYF
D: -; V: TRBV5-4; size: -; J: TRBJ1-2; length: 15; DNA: TGTGCCAGCAGCTCACCGACCACCCTAAACTATGGCTACACCTTC; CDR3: CASSSPTTLNYGYTF
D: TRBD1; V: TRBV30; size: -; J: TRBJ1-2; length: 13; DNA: TGTGCCTGGAGTGTTTGGACAGGGAACGGCTACACCTTC; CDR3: CAWSVWTGNGYTF
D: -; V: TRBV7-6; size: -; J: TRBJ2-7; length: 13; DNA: TGTGCCAGCAGCTTAGATGTGAGCTACGAGCAGTACTTC; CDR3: CASSLDVSYEQYF
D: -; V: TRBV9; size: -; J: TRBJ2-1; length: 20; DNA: TGTGCCAGCAGCGCAACTCTCTCCACTAGAGCTTCTCGCTCCTACAATGAGCAGTTCTTC; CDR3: CASSATLSTRASRSYNEQFF
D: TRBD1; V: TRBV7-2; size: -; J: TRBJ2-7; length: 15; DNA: TGTGCCAGCAGCTCCCAACAGGGGTCCTCCTACGAGCAGTACTTC; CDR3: CASSSQQGSSYEQYF
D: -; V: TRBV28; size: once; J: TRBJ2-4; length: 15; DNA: TGTGCCAGCAGTTTACGGGTAAACCCCAAAAACATTCAGTACTTC; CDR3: CASSLRVNPKNIQYF
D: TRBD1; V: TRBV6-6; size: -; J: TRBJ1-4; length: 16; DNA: TGTGCCAGCAGTCATCGGCGCAGTTCTACAGGGGAAGGACTGTTTTTT; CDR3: CASSHRRSSTGEGLFF
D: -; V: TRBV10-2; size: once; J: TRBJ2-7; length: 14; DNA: TGCGCCAGCAGTGAGCCTGGACAGTCCTACGAGCAGTACTTC; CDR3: CASSEPGQSYEQYF
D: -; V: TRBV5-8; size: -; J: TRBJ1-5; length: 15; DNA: TGTGCCAGCAGCTTCTCCGGGATCAGCAATCAGCCCCAGCATTTT; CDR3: CASSFSGISNQPQHF
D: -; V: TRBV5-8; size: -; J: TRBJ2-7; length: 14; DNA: TGTGCCAGCAGCCACCCTCGGCCCACCTACGAGCAGTACTTC; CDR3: CASSHPRPTYEQYF
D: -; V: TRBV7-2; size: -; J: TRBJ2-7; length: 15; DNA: TGTGCCAGCAGCTTAGATAGGGACTCAACCTACGAGCAGTACTTC; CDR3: CASSLDRDSTYEQYF
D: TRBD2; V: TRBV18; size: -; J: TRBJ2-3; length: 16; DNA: TGTGCCAGCTCACCACATCCTAGCGGGAGCGCAGATACGCAGTATTTT; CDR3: CASSPHPSGSADTQYF
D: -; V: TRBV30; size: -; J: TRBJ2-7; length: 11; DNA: TGTGCGACAGGACAGAACTACGAGCAGTACTTC; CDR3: CATGQNYEQYF
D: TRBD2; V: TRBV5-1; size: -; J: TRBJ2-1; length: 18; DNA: TGCGCCAGCAGCTCACCCACTAGCGGGAAGATCTCCTACAATGAGCAGTTCTTC; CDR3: CASSSPTSGKISYNEQFF
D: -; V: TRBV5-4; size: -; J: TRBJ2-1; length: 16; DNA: TGTGCCAGCAGCCCCGTGGGTAGGGGGACCTACAATGAGCAGTTCTTC; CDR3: CASSPVGRGTYNEQFF
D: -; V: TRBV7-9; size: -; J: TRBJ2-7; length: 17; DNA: TGTGCCAGCAGCTTAGTCGTAGGTAGCGGAAACTCCTACGAGCAGTACTTC; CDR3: CASSLVVGSGNSYEQYF
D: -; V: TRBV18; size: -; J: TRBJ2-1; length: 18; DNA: TGTGCCAGCTCAACGACAGGTCCCACGGTCAAAGGGTACAATGAGCAGTTCTTC; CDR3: CASSTTGPTVKGYNEQFF
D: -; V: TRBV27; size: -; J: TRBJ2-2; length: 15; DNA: TGTGCCAGCAGTTTCGGAACCCCGGGCACCGGGGAGCTGTTTTTT; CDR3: CASSFGTPGTGELFF